The present entry profiles one TCR beta chain with its context. Its antigen is currently not known. No much larger clonotype is one base removed from it; base qualities were not supplied. For TCRbeta CDR3 sequencing, genomic DNA was extracted from sorted cells using the QIAGEN DNeasy Blood and Tissue Kit. High-throughput TCRbeta CDR3 sequencing, including PCR amplification with bias correction and internal controls, was performed commercially through immunoSEQ. In the original analysis: Unique productive TCRbeta sequences were defined by CDR3 nucleotide sequence where primers matched, and otherwise by CDR3 amino acid sequence together with Vbeta and Jbeta genes. To correct sorting error, sequences shared between sorted populations at a frequency ratio of 2:1 or less were removed; the rest were assigned to the higher population. Sequences were defined as donor-reactive when expanded at least 5-fold in CFSE-low cells versus unstimulated cells and present at a frequency of at least 0.01% in CFSE-low cells. Jensen-Shannon divergence, calculated on the top 100 TCRbeta sequences ranked by frequency, was used to quantify repertoire divergence. When a sample had multiple sequencing runs, each run was corrected for sorting error separately and the runs were then pooled. As stored in TCRdb, this immuneACCESS dataset retains in-frame rearrangements with V and J assigned. A fraction of the clones does not appear; measured against another copy, unresolved V genes explain less than half of the discrepancy, and the remainder lacks a known reason. D and trimming were read from the DNA, whereas the V and J calls and clone size are those reported in that table. Recorded for this sample are roughly 250,000 clones; about 80% of them occurred a single time. The ten largest clonotypes hold over 0.5% of the sample.

Counted from cysteine to phenylalanine, this CDR3 has 13 amino acids. The only DNA kept is the CDR3, 39 bases in frame from the first base. Based on the germline V gene (reference sequence), the CDR1 and CDR2 sequences are LNHDA and SQIVND. V is clipped by 6 bases and J by 6 bases, and the sequence between their germline boundaries is 11 bases long. Unstimulated Tregs (CD4+CD25+CD127-), CD4+ non-Tregs (CD4+CD25-), CD4 and CD8 cells were FACS-sorted from thawed PBMCs. Blood from healthy controls was obtained either as purchased buffy coats or from healthy volunteers. Healthy control blood was processed to PBMCs with a Ficoll density gradient and then cryopreserved, whereas patient PBMCs were collected both before and after transplant. The data derive from a study of Tregs in tolerant kidney transplant recipients (dated 2019 in TCRdb). Notes on the research overall: The study applied TCRbeta sequencing to find donor-specific regulatory T cells before combined kidney and bone marrow transplantation and then followed those same cells after transplant. Several methods of expanding Tregs specific for an allogeneic donor were compared by TCRbeta repertoire sequencing in a few healthy controls. What the research found in general, with its limitations: The study was constrained by small patient numbers, and validation of the findings is required in larger populations and under other immunosuppression protocols. Expanding Tregs with activated donor B cells appeared to identify the most biologically relevant and donor-specific TCRbeta repertoire. Biological reproducibility was not examined directly, but technical replication error appeared to be minimal.

The clonotype was recovered from a human donor in good health. Recombination linked TRBV19 to TRBJ2-2, with a tentative D call of TRBD1 or TRBD2, each matching 5 bases. The sequenced material came from CD4+ T cells from blood. The CDR3 loop reads CASRRGESGELFF. The DNA sequence is given as TGTGCCAGTAGACGAGGGGAATCCGGGGAGCTGTTTTTT.